Each of the 18 T cell receptor beta chains below was sequenced from the same sample in a study of T cell changes during pregnancy in multiple sclerosis. TCRdb's copy holds only in-frame clones and misses some; the assay was immunoSEQ multiplex PCR. The sample yields about 36,000 clones, 91% seen once. Sequencing used CD4+ T cells from peripheral blood mononuclear cells, obtained in the second trimester of pregnancy. The receptors stem from a female donor in good health, enrolled as a control in a pregnancy study.

The chain carries TRBV10-3 and TRBJ2-1; TRBD2 agrees at 8 bases. Germline V CDR1 and CDR2: ENHRY, SYGVKD. CDR3 length: 16 amino acids. V was clipped by 6 bases and J by 5 bases; unmatched bases: 12. As DNA, the CDR3 is TGTGCCATCAGGGCTAGCGGGTCTGGGGGAGACAATGAGCAGTTCTTC. Translated, it gives CAIRASGSGGDNEQFF.

This chain joins TRBV6-1 and TRBJ1-5, with D uncertain. This CDR3 has 13 residues. The V end lost 8 bases, the J end lost 4 bases, and 12 bases lay between the germline ends. Germline V gives CDR1 MNHNS, CDR2 SASEGT. The CDR3 loop reads CASEVSVNQPQHF. DNA for the CDR3: TGTGCCAGCGAGGTTTCGGTAAATCAGCCCCAGCATTTT.

The rearrangement uses TRBV2 and TRBJ2-7, with D perhaps TRBD2 (6 bases). Trimming removed 1 base at V and 7 bases at J, with 8 bases between. CDR1 and CDR2 from the germline V gene are SNHLY and FYNNEI. The CDR3 sequence is 12 residues long. The CDR3 DNA sequence: TGTGCCAGCAGTGAAGGCCGGGGGGAGCAGTACTTC. This codes for CASSEGRGEQYF.

This chain connects TRBV19 to TRBJ1-2, with D possibly matching TRBD1 (5 bases). Germline CDR1 is LNHDA and CDR2 is SQIVND (reference sequence). This CDR3 region has 14 residues. The V end lost 1 base, the J end lost 4 bases, and 10 bases lay between the germline ends. CDR3 DNA: TGTGCCAGTAGTATAGCGGGGGACCGCTATGGCTACACCTTC. Translation gives CASSIAGDRYGYTF.

The sample holds one count of this clone. This chain joins TRBV10-1 and TRBJ2-3; 8 bases are a match to TRBD2. The CDR3 contains 13 residues. Germline trimming cut 7 bases from V and 6 bases from J; bases unmatched to any gene: 6. In germline, CDR1 is WNHNN, CDR2 SYGVQD (reference sequence). DNA of the CDR3: TGCGCCAGCAAGACTAGCGAAGGGGATACGCAGTATTTT. This codes for CASKTSEGDTQYF.

The V and J genes are TRBV7-2 and TRBJ2-3, with 11 bases identical to TRBD1. This CDR3 spans 14 amino acids. V lost 5 bases and J lost 6; bases outside the gene matches: 4. Germline assignment: CDR1 SGHTA and CDR2 FQGNSA. The DNA for the CDR3 is TGTGCCAGCAGCCGGACAGGGGGCGCGGATACGCAGTATTTT. This translates into CASSRTGGADTQYF.

The gene calls are TRBV6-5 and TRBJ2-7; the D gene is possibly TRBD1 (6 bases). V dropped 5 bases and J dropped 0 bases, with 14 bases sitting between them. Germline loops: CDR1 MNHEY, CDR2 SVGAGI. The CDR3 consists of 15 residues. CDR3 protein: CASSRWTALSYEQYF. The CDR3 bases are TGTGCCAGCAGTCGGTGGACAGCACTCTCCTACGAGCAGTACTTC.

The chain carries TRBV6-1 and TRBJ1-1; 8 bases agree with TRBD1. Losses at the gene ends were 11 bases for V and 0 bases for J; bases not matched to a gene: 5. The CDR3 is 13 residues long. Germline CDR1 reads MNHNS; CDR2 reads SASEGT. The CDR3 DNA follows: TGTGCCGGGGGGACAGGCCTGAACACTGAAGCTTTCTTT. It is translated as CAGGTGLNTEAFF.

V and J are TRBV15 and TRBJ2-3, with TRBD2 matching over 15 bases. V lost 2 bases, J lost 6 bases, and 6 bases stayed unmatched. Germline CDR1 is LNHNV and CDR2 is YYDKDF (reference sequence). The CDR3 extends over 17 amino acids. The CDR3 region has the DNA TGTGCCACCAGCAGACCTGGACTAGCGGGAGGGGCGGATACGCAGTATTTT. The encoded protein is CATSRPGLAGGADTQYF.

The J gene is TRBJ1-5, the V gene TRBV9; D perhaps matches TRBD1 (6 bases). V dropped 8 bases and J dropped 6 bases, with 18 bases sitting between them. Germline CDR1 reads SGDLS; CDR2 reads YYNGEE. The CDR3 totals 14 residues. The CDR3 loop is CASSLGGVGQPQHF. CDR3 sequence (DNA): TGTGCCAGTTCACTAGGGGGAGTTGGTCAGCCCCAGCATTTT. The whole variable domain, remainder taken from reference TRBV9 and TRBJ1-5, is DSGVTQTPKHLITATGQRVTLRCSPRSGDLSVYWYQQSLDQGLQFLIQYYNGEERAKGNILERFSAQQFPDLHSELNLSSLELGDSALYFCASSLGGVGQPQHFGDGTRLSIL.

V usage is TRBV10-3 and J usage is TRBJ2-3; no reliable D call. The CDR3 is 11 amino acids. V shed 8 bases and J shed 4 bases, with 7 bases lying between them. Germline CDR1 and CDR2: ENHRY and SYGVKD. Here the CDR3 reads CAIASADTQYF. In DNA form, the CDR3 reads TGTGCCATCGCGAGCGCAGATACGCAGTATTTT.

On this clone: In the same sample, other DNA sequences code for this CDR3. The J gene is TRBJ2-3, the V gene TRBV27; no firm D call. V dropped 6 bases and J dropped 2 bases, with 12 bases sitting between them. This CDR3 spans 14 amino acids. CDR1 and CDR2 from the germline V gene are MNHEY and SMNVEV (reference sequence). DNA for the CDR3: TGTGCCAGCAGCTACCTTCGGTCCACAGATACGCAGTATTTT. Translation: CASSYLRSTDTQYF.

The CDR3 DNA reads TGTGCCAGCAGCCCGAGACTCGGCGGAAACATTCAGTACTTC. It encodes CASSPRLGGNIQYF. The chain joins TRBV9 to TRBJ2-4; D not certain. There are 14 residues in the CDR3. V was pared by 4 bases and J by 6 bases, with 14 bases between. Germline CDR1 is SGDLS and CDR2 is YYNGEE.

The chain carries TRBV5-6 and TRBJ1-1; D remains unclear. Trimming removed 0 bases from V and 0 bases from J, with 6 bases in between. The CDR3 sequence is 14 residues long. CDR1 and CDR2 from the germline V gene are SGHDT and YYEEEE. The CDR3: CASSLGALNTEAFF. CDR3 DNA sequence: TGTGCCAGCAGCTTGGGGGCCTTGAACACTGAAGCTTTCTTT.

The chain carries TRBV15 and TRBJ2-2; tentative D call: TRBD2 (5 bases). Germline V lookup: CDR1 LNHNV, CDR2 YYDKDF (reference sequence). The V end lost 3 bases, the J end lost 2 bases, and 10 bases lay between the germline ends. The length of the CDR3 is 15 residues. CDR3 in amino acids: CATSRGAVNTGELFF. Here the CDR3 DNA reads TGTGCCACCAGCAGGGGAGCGGTCAACACCGGGGAGCTGTTTTTT.

The J gene is TRBJ1-1, the V gene TRBV27; D possibly corresponds to TRBD1 (6 bases). Germline V gene sequence: CDR1 MNHEY, CDR2 SMNVEV (reference sequence). The CDR3 covers 16 residues. V lost 4 bases to trimming and J lost 1 base, with 16 bases between them. This CDR3 is CASSSSPGGRNTEAFF. Written as DNA, the CDR3 is TGTGCCAGCAGTTCCTCCCCTGGGGGCCGGAACACTGAAGCTTTCTTT.

The chain uses TRBV9 and TRBJ2-5; 7 nucleotides agree with TRBD2. Per germline, CDR1 SGDLS and CDR2 YYNGEE. V lost 4 bases and J lost 2; bases outside the gene matches: 11. The CDR3 totals 16 residues. The CDR3 DNA is TGTGCCAGCAGCTCGGGGGGAGGAGTAGGACAAGAGACCCAGTACTTC. Amino acids: CASSSGGGVGQETQYF.

This clone has only one observation. This chain joins TRBV23-1 and TRBJ1-4; no clear D gene. TRBV23-1 is an ORF for which the function is uncertain. The CDR3 consists of 14 residues. Trimming stripped 6 bases from V and 5 bases from J, with 13 bases between. CDR3 nucleotide sequence: TGCGCCAGCAGCCATTCATCGAGAAATGAAAAACTGTTTTTT. It yields the protein CASSHSSRNEKLFF.